These 27 T cell receptor beta chains were sequenced from one sample in a study of OX40 agonist ivuxolimab in advanced cancers. This table comes from immunoSEQ multiplex PCR, and its TCRdb copy is limited to in-frame clones, with some not included. The top ten hold approximately 2.3% of the sample, which has more than 65,000 clones, about four fifths seen once. Specimen: CD4+ or CD8+ T cells sorted from blood, collected in a trial of the OX40 agonist ivuxolimab. The receptors were sampled from an adult with an advanced solid tumor such as melanoma, head and neck, liver or kidney cancer.

The rearrangement links TRBV5-4 to TRBJ2-7; TRBD1 matches at 10 bases. The CDR3 extends over 15 amino acids. Germline-derived CDR1 and CDR2 are SGHNT and YYREEE (reference sequence). After removal of 0 bases from V and 7 bases from J, the junction contained 7 bases not matched to a gene. The CDR3 DNA reads as TGTGCCAGCAGCTTGGCCCCGACAGGGGGCGCTGAGCAGTACTTC. Encoded protein: CASSLAPTGGAEQYF.

The rearrangement links TRBV6-5 to TRBJ1-2; possible D gene TRBD1, 5 bases. Germline V lookup: CDR1 MNHEY, CDR2 SVGAGI. This CDR3 comprises 13 residues. Trimming shortened V by 2 bases and J by 8 bases, and 12 bases separated the two germline ends. CDR3 DNA sequence: TGTGCCAGCAGTTACAGGGGCCCGCCAGGCTACACCTTC. Translated, it gives CASSYRGPPGYTF.

The chain has TRBV6-1 and TRBJ2-2, with 7 nucleotides matching TRBD2. The CDR3 covers 16 residues. The V gene's germline CDR1 is MNHNS and CDR2 SASEGT. The V and J ends lost 2 bases and 1 base, in that order; junction bases with no gene match: 4. The CDR3 nucleotides are TGTGCCAGCAGTGAACTACTAGCGATGAACACCGGGGAGCTGTTTTTT. Translation: CASSELLAMNTGELFF.

The V call is TRBV2, the J call TRBJ1-1; no clear D. This CDR3 region has 13 residues. Trimming took 7 bases from V and 6 from J, leaving 15 bases between them. Per germline, CDR1 SNHLY and CDR2 FYNNEI. The CDR3 loop is CASKTGPPAEAFF. As DNA, the CDR3 is TGTGCCAGCAAAACCGGGCCCCCCGCTGAAGCTTTCTTT. Full variable domain (outside the CDR3, taken from reference TRBV2 and TRBJ1-1): EPEVTQTPSHQVTQMGQEVILRCVPISNHLYFYWYRQILGQKVEFLVSFYNNEISEKSEIFDDQFSVERPDGSNFTLKIRSTKLEDSAMYFCASKTGPPAEAFFGQGTRLTVV.

The chain links TRBV19 to TRBJ2-5; TRBD1 agrees at 9 bases. Trimming at V came to 5 bases and at J to 5 bases, leaving 6 bases not matched to a gene. CDR1 is LNHDA, CDR2 SQIVND, per germline (reference sequence). The length of the CDR3 is 14 residues. CDR3 protein: CASSLQGARETQYF. CDR3 nucleotides: TGTGCCAGTAGTCTACAGGGGGCTAGGGAGACCCAGTACTTC.

The chain carries TRBV21-1 and TRBJ2-7; the table calls TRBD2, which could not be checked here. TRBV21-1 is labeled a pseudogene. The CDR3 runs 10 residues. This chain's CDR3 is CASSPSEQYF. CDR3 bases: TGTGCCAGCAGCCCCTCTGAGCAGTACTTC.

The chain's CDR3 is CASGLMVGGSTDTQYF. As DNA, the CDR3 is TGTGCCAGCGGACTTATGGTAGGCGGTAGCACAGATACGCAGTATTTT. The chain has TRBV11-2 and TRBJ2-3; D is possibly TRBD2 (5 bases). This CDR3 has 16 amino acids. V was cut by 8 bases and J by 0 bases, with 18 bases left in between. CDR1 and CDR2 (germline): SGHAT, FQNNGV.

V usage is TRBV6-6 and J usage is TRBJ1-4, with TRBD1 identical over 9 bases. Germline loops: CDR1 MNHNY, CDR2 SVGAGI (reference sequence). The J segment lost 7 bases and the V segment lost 6 bases, leaving 9 bases of the junction unmatched. This CDR3 has 15 amino acids. The CDR3 is CASSPVTGGGEKLFF. The CDR3, as DNA: TGTGCCAGCAGCCCAGTGACAGGGGGGGGTGAAAAACTGTTTTTT.

The rearrangement uses TRBV2 and TRBJ2-4; D unclear. Germline V lookup: CDR1 SNHLY, CDR2 FYNNEI. There are 14 residues in the CDR3. V was pared by 1 base and J by 0 bases, with 4 bases between. In DNA form, the CDR3 reads TGTGCCAGCAGTGAAGACGTAGCCAAAAACATTCAGTACTTC. Residues: CASSEDVAKNIQYF.

The genes are TRBV14 and TRBJ1-1, with 7 bases that match TRBD1. The CDR3 extends over 15 amino acids. Trimming took 5 bases from V and 4 from J; bases not matched to a gene: 10. The germline V gene has CDR1 SGHDN and CDR2 FVKESK. The CDR3 DNA is TGTGCCAGCAGCGCATCCTCTTCAGGGGGCACTGAAGCTTTCTTT. This gives the protein CASSASSSGGTEAFF.

The V and J genes are TRBV11-2 and TRBJ2-3, with TRBD2 matching over 8 bases. There are 15 residues in the CDR3. Germline values: CDR1 SGHAT, CDR2 FQNNGV. J gave up 0 bases and V 5 bases, and 4 bases lay outside the gene matches. CDR3 in DNA: TGTGCCAGCAGCAAAAGCGGGGGCAGCACAGATACGCAGTATTTT. It is translated as CASSKSGGSTDTQYF.

V usage is TRBV6-6 and J usage is TRBJ2-3, with 11 nucleotides matching TRBD2. V dropped 6 bases and J dropped 3; count of bases not matched to a gene: 2. This CDR3 region has 14 residues. CDR1 and CDR2 (germline): MNHNY, SVGAGI (reference sequence). Written as DNA, the CDR3 is TGTGCCAGCAGCCGACTAGCGGGGACAGATACGCAGTATTTT. Its protein is CASSRLAGTDTQYF.

The chain links TRBV21-1 to TRBJ1-2. TRBV21-1 is shown as a pseudogene. The CDR3 is made up of 19 amino acids. CDR3 bases: TGTGCCAGCAGCAAAGGCCCGGGGTGGGGTACCACACTCCTTTATGGCTACACCTTC. This translates into CASSKGPGWGTTLLYGYTF.

This rearrangement joins TRBV7-9 to TRBJ2-3; tentative D call: TRBD1 (5 bases). The germline V gene has CDR1 SEHNR and CDR2 FQNEAQ (reference sequence). The CDR3 has 18 residues. Trimming took 3 bases from V and 0 from J, leaving 19 bases between them. In DNA, the CDR3 is TGTGCCAGCAGCTTCCAGACCCAATGGGGCGGAAGCACAGATACGCAGTATTTT. It is translated as CASSFQTQWGGSTDTQYF.

This clone was detected only a few times. The CDR3 DNA is TGTGCCAGCTCACCTGAAACGAGGTCCGGGGAGCTGTTTTTT. Amino acid sequence: CASSPETRSGELFF. The chain uses TRBV18 and TRBJ2-2; D gene ambiguous. With 3 bases removed from V and 6 bases from J, the gap between germline ends came to 11 bases. This CDR3 comprises 14 residues. Germline V gene sequence: CDR1 KGHSH, CDR2 LQKENI.

This chain links TRBV5-1 with TRBJ2-7, with a weak D call TRBD1 (5 bases). This CDR3 is 12 amino acids long. Germline V gene lookup returns CDR1 SGHRS and CDR2 YFSETQ. The V and J ends lost 3 bases and 4 bases respectively, with 8 bases between them. The CDR3 region is CASSSDRYEQYF. The CDR3 bases are TGCGCCAGCAGCTCAGACAGATACGAGCAGTACTTC.

V usage is TRBV11-2 and J usage is TRBJ1-6; no firm D call. V was cut by 5 bases and J by 8 bases, with 7 bases left in between. Looked up from germline, CDR1 is SGHAT and CDR2 is FQNNGV. The CDR3 totals 12 residues. Written as DNA, the CDR3 is TGTGCCAGCAGCCCCCACGATTCACCCCTCCACTTT. Protein: CASSPHDSPLHF.

This clone has more than one count but fewer than ten. This chain uses TRBV6-5 with TRBJ1-6, with 8 bases that match TRBD1. This CDR3 spans 13 amino acids. V dropped 5 bases and J dropped 8; count of bases not matched to a gene: 2. The germline gives CDR1 MNHEY, CDR2 SVGAGI. The CDR3: CASSGTGDSPLHF. The CDR3 coding sequence is TGTGCCAGCAGTGGGACAGGAGATTCACCCCTCCACTTT.

The chain employs TRBV15 and TRBJ2-1; D gene unclear. V shed 0 bases and J shed 13 bases, with 10 bases lying between them. The CDR3 extends over 12 amino acids. Germline V gene sequence: CDR1 LNHNV, CDR2 YYDKDF (reference sequence). CDR3 sequence: CATSRDIREQFF. The CDR3 coding sequence is TGTGCCACCAGCAGAGATATAAGGGAACAGTTCTTC.

This chain joins TRBV18 and TRBJ1-5, with 7 bases aligning to TRBD1. Germline V gene sequence: CDR1 KGHSH, CDR2 LQKENI. The CDR3 is 15 amino acids. The trim removed 5 bases at V and 2 bases at J, leaving 6 bases unmatched. CDR3: CASSSTGVGNQPQHF. The DNA for the CDR3 is TGTGCCAGCTCATCTACAGGGGTTGGCAATCAGCCCCAGCATTTT.

The chain employs TRBV6-6 and TRBJ2-5; perhaps TRBD1 as D (6 bases). Trimming left V 0 bases short and J 4 bases short, with 15 bases between. CDR3 length: 16 residues. The V gene's germline CDR1 is MNHNY and CDR2 SVGAGI (reference sequence). In DNA, the CDR3 is TGTGCCAGCAGTTACTCGGACAGAAGGGGCGGAGAGACCCAGTACTTC. Translation: CASSYSDRRGGETQYF.

The chain employs TRBV5-6 and TRBJ1-2, with D maybe TRBD1 (6 bases). V was trimmed by 0 bases and J by 4 bases, leaving 10 bases between them. This CDR3 spans 14 amino acids. The germline V gene has CDR1 SGHDT and CDR2 YYEEEE. CDR3 sequence reads: CASSLVGGPYGYTF. CDR3 in DNA: TGTGCCAGCAGCTTGGTGGGGGGGCCCTATGGCTACACCTTC. Filled out from reference TRBV5-6 and TRBJ1-2, the complete variable domain reads DAGVTQSPTHLIKTRGQQVTLRCSPKSGHDTVSWYQQALGQGPQFIFQYYEEEERQRGNFPDRFSGHQFPNYSSELNVNALLLGDSALYLCASSLVGGPYGYTFGSGTRLTVV.

This sequence joins TRBV5-6 and TRBJ2-5; TRBD1 aligns across 7 bases. The V segment lost 4 bases and the J segment 2 bases; nucleotides outside the gene matches: 8. The germline CDR1 and CDR2 sequences are SGHDT and YYEEEE. There are 15 residues in the CDR3. CDR3 protein: CASSLWTGRQETQYF. The CDR3 DNA reads TGTGCCAGCAGCCTCTGGACAGGAAGGCAAGAGACCCAGTACTTC.

The genes are TRBV10-3 and TRBJ2-1, with 8 bases lining up with TRBD2. The CDR3 runs 15 residues. Unmatched junction bases numbered 7, after V lost 3 bases and J lost 6 bases. Germline CDR1 reads ENHRY; CDR2 reads SYGVKD. CDR3 region: CAISEWAGGTNEQFF. In nucleotides, the CDR3 is TGTGCCATCAGTGAATGGGCGGGAGGTACCAATGAGCAGTTCTTC.

This clone was seen a few times. V is TRBV7-6 and J is TRBJ2-7; a possible D gene is TRBD1 (6 bases). V lost 4 bases and J lost 2, with 12 bases in between. This CDR3 contains 14 residues. CDR1 and CDR2 (germline): SGHVS, FNYEAQ. CDR3 in DNA: TGTGCCAGCAGCTCAGACCAGGGGCCCTACGAGCAGTACTTC. Protein: CASSSDQGPYEQYF.

The chain is built from TRBV7-9 and TRBJ1-1, with D perhaps TRBD1 (6 bases). The length of the CDR3 is 16 residues. In germline, CDR1 is SEHNR, CDR2 FQNEAQ (reference sequence). V was cut by 1 base and J by 0 bases, with 12 bases left in between. The CDR3 sequence is CASSLGSGEMNTEAFF. In nucleotides, the CDR3 is TGTGCCAGCAGCTTAGGTTCAGGGGAAATGAACACTGAAGCTTTCTTT.

This chain connects TRBV5-1 to TRBJ2-3; TRBD2 agrees at 8 bases. The CDR3 spans 16 residues. Trimming removed 3 bases from V and 3 bases from J; junction bases left unmatched: 9. Germline V gene lookup returns CDR1 SGHRS and CDR2 YFSETQ. For the CDR3, the DNA is TGCGCCAGCAGCTCACTTCTTAGCGGGAATACAGATACGCAGTATTTT. It specifies CASSSLLSGNTDTQYF.